This T cell receptor (beta chain) was documented in a study of T-cell memory formation after mild COVID-19. For the study at large: Each donor largely had its own TCR clusters.

Comments on this clonotype: Antigen: not known.

CDR3 length: 17 residues. Trimming at V came to 0 bases and at J to 0 bases, leaving 5 bases not matched to a gene. The germline CDR1 and CDR2 sequences are SGHVS and FNYEAQ. Study outcomes and limitations: Second-wave clones that peaked on day 37 lacked confirmed SARS-CoV-2 specificity. Clones contracting day 15 to 85 were balanced CD4/CD8; later expanders leaned CD4+.

TCRdb reprocessed the 5' RACE reads via MiXCR and lists one record per CDR3 protein. The profile shows under 600,000 distinct CDR3 sequences, about 20% of them singletons. Sequencing used PBMCs or a T cell subset sorted from them (not recorded which). The TCR originated in an adult woman who had mild COVID-19 (a few samples of this study predate the infection). Cell type and time point are not known. The rearrangement joins TRBV7-6 to TRBJ2-3; 8 positions match TRBD2. CDR3 coding DNA: TGTGCCAGCAGCTTAGCGACAGCGGGAGCCAGCACAGATACGCAGTATTTT. It codes for CASSLATAGASTDTQYF.